This T cell receptor beta chain was sequenced during a study of T cells in Graves' hyperthyroidism and ophthalmopathy (dated by TCRdb to between 2018 and 2021). About the study as a whole: Peripheral blood samples were taken at the time of initial diagnosis, prior to any treatment. After blood sampling, hyperthyroidism patients were treated with methimazole at a starting dose of 30 mg daily, and ophthalmopathy patients were treated with high-dose intravenous methylprednisolone. TCR Vbeta CDR3 sequencing of 140 or so peripheral blood samples (43 ophthalmopathy, 75 to 85 hyperthyroidism and roughly 17 progressor patients) is reported in the paper. Prospective prediction of ophthalmopathy was tested in an independent validation cohort of under 20 hyperthyroidism patients and 15 to 17 patients who later progressed to ophthalmopathy. The 100 or so discovery patients were randomly split 7:3 into training and test sets. A discovery cohort of roughly 100 patients, roughly 40 with Graves' ophthalmopathy and approximately 60 with stable Graves' hyperthyroidism, was used to find distinguishing TCR V-J signatures. In about 6 Graves' hyperthyroidism patients, the study also compared T-cell repertoires from thyroid tissue with T-cell repertoires from blood.

With respect to this clonotype: What this receptor recognizes is not known. No much larger clone exists at a distance of one base, and base qualities are not known.

The TCR beta CDR3 regions were amplified from the RNA transcripts. The first round of RT-PCR for the TCR CDR3 was performed with the HTBI primer set and the Qiagen OneStep RT-PCR kit. Libraries were constructed in a second round of multiplex PCR, after which size selection and purification were performed. Libraries were sequenced paired-end with 100 bp reads on an Illumina HiSeq2000. The paper's data handling went like this. SOAPnuke was used to process the raw data, throwing out any read that contained adapters or uncalled bases, had a mean Phred below 15, or lacked an exact constant-primer or identifier match. COPE v1.2.5 was used to merge the high-quality paired reads, and each unique nucleotide sequence was defined as a clonotype. Clonotypes were aligned to IMGT TRBV, TRBD and TRBJ reference segments using MiTCR v1.1. The analysis included only V-J combinations with a frequency above 0.0001, which together covered more than 99% of the repertoires. The TCS score was defined as F50 (clonal expansion) divided by E x V (chaos), with BLOSUM62-based TCRdist calculated between CDR3 peptides within each V-J. Welch's t-statistics and random forest reduced around 550 V-J features to 10 to 15, which were used in a naive Bayes classifier (R e1071). In TCRdb, the public reads were trimmed at Q25 with fastp and aligned with MiXCR, with productive beta chains retained. Entries that share a CDR3 protein sequence are merged under the most common genes and DNA. None of the V and J calls come from the authors' own analysis; TCRdb made them. The sample profile shows about 640,000 distinct CDR3 sequences; under 25% of them were found once. Clones ranked in the top ten supply around a third of the sample.

Ophthalmopathy patients had moderately to severely active disease, Clinical Activity Score of at least 3, NOSPECS grade of at least 4, and duration under 3 months. Patients with uncontrolled infections, other autoimmune diseases, pregnancy or lactation were excluded. Diagnoses relied on clinical symptoms, serum thyroxine and TRAb, thyroid ultrasound and orbital computed tomography. Ficoll-Paque density gradient centrifugation was used to isolate PBMCs from approximately 11 ml of fresh peripheral blood. Total RNA was extracted using Trizol reagent, and RNA quality was assessed on an Agilent 2100 Bioanalyzer. Overall results and qualifications from the work: A 13 V-J signature model separated ophthalmopathy from stable hyperthyroidism, with around 88% sensitivity and 81.08% specificity in cross-validation and 80%/75% in testing. Sample size was not statistically predetermined, and investigators were not blinded to group allocation. In validation, progression to ophthalmopathy was predicted by the model with approximately 67% sensitivity and 72% to 85% specificity, a median of 6.5 months before onset. Most expanded thyroid clonotypes (frequency above 0.001) were also detected in blood, a finding suggesting that blood repertoires may reflect thyroid immune responses.

From the cysteine through the phenylalanine, the CDR3 covers 18 amino acids. The read is trimmed to its CDR3 DNA, 54 bases read in frame from base 1. CDR1 MGHRA and CDR2 YSYEKL were looked up in the germline V gene. The junction shows trimming of 2 bases on V and 5 bases on J, and the gene matches do not reach 15 bases of it. Sequencing was carried out using blood. The chain was built from TRBV4-1 and TRBJ2-7; 10 middle bases align to TRBD1. This TCR was recovered from a man aged 25-40 years with Graves' ophthalmopathy. Read as DNA, the sequence is TGCGCCAGCAGCCAATCCCCCCCGGCGGGACAGGGGACCCACGAGCAGTACTTC. Translated, it reads CASSQSPPAGQGTHEQYF.